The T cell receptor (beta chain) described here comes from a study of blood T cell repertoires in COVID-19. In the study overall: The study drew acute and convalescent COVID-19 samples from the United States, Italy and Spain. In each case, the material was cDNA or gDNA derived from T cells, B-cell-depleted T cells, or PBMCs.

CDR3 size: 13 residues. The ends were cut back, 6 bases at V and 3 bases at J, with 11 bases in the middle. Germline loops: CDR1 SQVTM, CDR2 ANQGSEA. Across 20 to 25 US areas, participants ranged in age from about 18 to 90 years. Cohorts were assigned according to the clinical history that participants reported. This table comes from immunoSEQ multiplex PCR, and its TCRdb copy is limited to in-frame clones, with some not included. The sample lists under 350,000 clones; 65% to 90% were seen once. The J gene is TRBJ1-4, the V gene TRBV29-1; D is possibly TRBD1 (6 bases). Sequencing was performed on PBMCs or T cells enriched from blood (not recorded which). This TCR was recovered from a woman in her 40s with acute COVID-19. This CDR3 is CSVAGAANEKLFF. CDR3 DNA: TGCAGCGTGGCAGGGGCGGCTAATGAAAAACTGTTTTTT.